This T cell receptor (beta chain) was captured by sequencing in a study of CD8+ T cells in alopecia areata. cDNA prepared by RNA extraction and subsequent reverse transcription served as the template for sequencing. Some clones are missing from TCRdb's copy, which holds only in-frame ones; the method was immunoSEQ multiplex PCR. Seen here are 150,000 or so clones, 55% observed once, and the top ten hold about 4.9%. This TCR came from a human donor in good health. Sequenced sample: CD4+ T cells sorted from blood.

CDR3 sequence reads: CSVRETNNSPLHF. DNA for the CDR3: TGCAGCGTTCGGGAAACGAATAATTCACCCCTCCACTTT. The rearrangement joins TRBV29-1 to TRBJ1-6; unclear D gene. V shed 5 bases and J shed 5 bases, with 10 bases lying between them. Germline CDR1 and CDR2: SQVTM and ANQGSEA. This CDR3 contains 13 residues. The variable domain in full, with the rest retrieved from reference TRBV29-1 and TRBJ1-6, is SAVISQKPSRDICQRGTSLTIQCQVDSQVTMMFWYRQQPGQSLTLIATANQGSEATYESGFVIDKFPISRPNLTFSTLTVSNMSPEDSSIYLCSVRETNNSPLHFGNGTRLTVT.